This TCR beta chain was observed in a study of CD4 T cells in relation to SARS-CoV-2 and coronaviruses. Study-level background: ViraFEST: approximately 10-day antigen culture of PBMCs, then TCR beta CDR3 sequencing.

V was pared by 0 bases and J by 2 bases, with 10 bases between. Germline V gene sequence: CDR1 SGHNT, CDR2 YYREEE (reference sequence). CDR3 size: 15 residues. CD4+ T cells from unexposed donors were obtained before the COVID-19 pandemic (2011-2018). The cells were cultured for 10 days before CD4+ T cells were isolated. As cell numbers allowed, unexposed-donor CD4+ T cells faced SARS-CoV-2 S/N and four cold-coronavirus spikes. Cultures received half-medium IL-2 refreshes on days 3 and 7. Comments on this clone: Its target is unknown.

The assay was immunoSEQ multiplex PCR, and TCRdb's table has in-frame clones only and misses some. The table shows under 20,000 clones, with about 68% occurring only once. This receptor was obtained from a human donor in good health. The V gene is TRBV5-4, the J gene TRBJ2-3; TRBD2 is a possible D gene (6 bases). The sample taken for sequencing was CD4+ T cells from PBMCs, cultured in vitro. Here the CDR3 reads CASSLAAGYTDTQYF. The DNA of the CDR3 is TGTGCCAGCAGCTTGGCGGCGGGATACACAGATACGCAGTATTTT.